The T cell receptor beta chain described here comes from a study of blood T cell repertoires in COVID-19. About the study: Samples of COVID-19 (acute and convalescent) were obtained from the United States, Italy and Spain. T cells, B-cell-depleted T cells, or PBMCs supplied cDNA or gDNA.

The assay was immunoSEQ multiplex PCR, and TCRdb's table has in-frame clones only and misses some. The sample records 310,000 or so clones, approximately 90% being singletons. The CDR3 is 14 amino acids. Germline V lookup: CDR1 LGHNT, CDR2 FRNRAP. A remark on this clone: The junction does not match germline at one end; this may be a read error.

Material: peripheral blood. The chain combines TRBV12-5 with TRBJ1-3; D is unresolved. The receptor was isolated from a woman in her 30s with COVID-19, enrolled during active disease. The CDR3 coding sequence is TGTGCTAGTGGTTTGGTACTCCCCCCATCGTATCCGGATTTT. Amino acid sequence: CASGLVLPPSYPDF.